What follows describes a single T cell receptor (beta chain). Its specificity is unknown. The CDR3 sequence is 14 residues long. The germline gives CDR1 GTSNPN, CDR2 SVGIG (reference sequence). Trimming shortened V by 3 bases and J by 6 bases, and 12 bases separated the two germline ends. Clones were read by immunoSEQ multiplex PCR, and TCRdb kept only the in-frame ones, dropping some. The data show approximately 130,000 clones, with around four fifths seen just once and 3% to 4% held by the top ten. The source of the sample is a study of cytotoxic CD8 clonotypes in ibrutinib-treated CLL. General study points: Baseline clonality was higher than in age-matched healthy donors and moved in step with circulating CD8+ T-cell counts.

This TCR came from a human donor with chronic lymphocytic leukemia. This chain joins TRBV30 and TRBJ1-6; a weak D match, TRBD1 (5 bases). This specimen was PBMCs, taken after 24 months of ibrutinib treatment. The CDR3 protein is CAWRIFGGNSPLHF. The CDR3 nucleotides are TGTGCCTGGAGGATCTTCGGGGGTAATTCACCCCTCCACTTT.